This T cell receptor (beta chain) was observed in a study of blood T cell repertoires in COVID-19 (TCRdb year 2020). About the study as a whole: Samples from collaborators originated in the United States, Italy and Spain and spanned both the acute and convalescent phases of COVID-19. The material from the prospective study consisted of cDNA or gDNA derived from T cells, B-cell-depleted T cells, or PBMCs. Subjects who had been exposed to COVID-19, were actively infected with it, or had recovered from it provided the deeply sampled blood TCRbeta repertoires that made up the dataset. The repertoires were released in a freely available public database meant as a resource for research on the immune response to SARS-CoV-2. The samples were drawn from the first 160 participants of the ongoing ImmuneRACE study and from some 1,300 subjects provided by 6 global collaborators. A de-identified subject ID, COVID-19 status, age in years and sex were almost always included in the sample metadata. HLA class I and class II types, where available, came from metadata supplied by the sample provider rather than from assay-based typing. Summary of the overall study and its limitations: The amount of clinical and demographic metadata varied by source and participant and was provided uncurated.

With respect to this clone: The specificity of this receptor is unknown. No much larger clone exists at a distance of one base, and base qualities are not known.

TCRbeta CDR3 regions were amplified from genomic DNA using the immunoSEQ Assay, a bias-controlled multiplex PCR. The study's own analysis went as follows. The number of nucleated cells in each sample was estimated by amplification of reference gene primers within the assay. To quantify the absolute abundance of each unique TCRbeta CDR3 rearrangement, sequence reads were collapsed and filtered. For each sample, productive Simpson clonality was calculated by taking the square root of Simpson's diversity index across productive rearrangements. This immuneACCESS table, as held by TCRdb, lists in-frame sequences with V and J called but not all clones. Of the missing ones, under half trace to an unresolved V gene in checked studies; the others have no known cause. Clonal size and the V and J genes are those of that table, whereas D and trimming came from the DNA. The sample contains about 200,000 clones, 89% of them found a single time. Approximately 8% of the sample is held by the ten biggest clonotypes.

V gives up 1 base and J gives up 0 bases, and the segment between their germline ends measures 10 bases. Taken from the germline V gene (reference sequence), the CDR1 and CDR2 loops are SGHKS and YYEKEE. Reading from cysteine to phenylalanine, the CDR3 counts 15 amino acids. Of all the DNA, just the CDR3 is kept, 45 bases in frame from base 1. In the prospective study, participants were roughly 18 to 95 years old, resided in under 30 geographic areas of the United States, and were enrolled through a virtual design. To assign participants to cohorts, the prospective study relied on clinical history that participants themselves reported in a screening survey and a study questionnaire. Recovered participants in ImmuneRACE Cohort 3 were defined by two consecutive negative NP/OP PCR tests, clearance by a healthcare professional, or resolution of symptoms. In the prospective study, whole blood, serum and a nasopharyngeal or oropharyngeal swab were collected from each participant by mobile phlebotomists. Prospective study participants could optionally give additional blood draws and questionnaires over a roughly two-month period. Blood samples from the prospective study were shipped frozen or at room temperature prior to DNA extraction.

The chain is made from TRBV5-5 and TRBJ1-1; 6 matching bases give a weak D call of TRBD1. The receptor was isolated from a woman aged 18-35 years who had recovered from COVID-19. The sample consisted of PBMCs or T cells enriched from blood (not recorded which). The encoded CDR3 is CASSLSGTMNTEAFF. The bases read TGTGCCAGCAGCTTGTCCGGGACAATGAACACTGAAGCTTTCTTT.